Given below is one T cell receptor (beta chain) in context. Authors' processing steps: Amplifying reference gene primers gave estimates of nucleated cell counts. Profiling relied on immunoSEQ multiplex PCR, and the TCRdb table lists in-frame clones only, not all of them. V and J calls and clone size are copied from that table; D and trimming were computed from the DNA. The data show 300,000 to 350,000 clones, approximately 89% seen once. These data are taken from a study of blood T cell repertoires in COVID-19. Study-level background: Samples taken during acute and convalescent COVID-19 were collected in the United States, Italy and Spain. Sources were T cells, B-cell-depleted T cells, or PBMCs; the material itself was cDNA or gDNA.

The CDR3 is made up of 16 amino acids. CDR1 and CDR2 (germline): LGHDT, YNNKEL (reference sequence). Trimming at V came to 3 bases and at J to 5 bases, leaving 5 bases not matched to a gene. It was during active infection that Seattle patients were enrolled and then longitudinally followed. The receptor was isolated from a woman aged 55-70 years with COVID-19, enrolled during active disease. The chain links TRBV3-1 (or the pseudogene TRBV3-2) to TRBJ2-5, with TRBD2 identical over 14 bases. The sample comprised peripheral blood. CDR3 loop: CASSQRLAGGRETQYF. CDR3 in DNA: TGTGCCAGCAGCCAGAGACTAGCGGGGGGGCGGGAGACCCAGTACTTC.